The source of this TCR beta chain is a study of T cells in Graves' hyperthyroidism and ophthalmopathy. It was RNA transcripts that yielded the amplified TCR beta CDR3 regions. When the TCR CDR3 underwent first-round RT-PCR, the HTBI primer set was used. TCRdb called the multiplex PCR reads again in MiXCR, with one record for every CDR3 protein. The table records hundreds of thousands of distinct CDR3 sequences, around 15% of them present only once. This TCR was recovered from a woman between 18 and 29 years old with Graves' hyperthyroidism. Sequencing was done on a sample of blood.

CDR3 coding DNA: TGCAGTGCTAGAGGCGGGAGCGGGGATTCACCCCTCCACTTT. As protein: CSARGGSGDSPLHF. The chain is built from TRBV20-1 and TRBJ1-6; the D is unclear. The V gene's germline CDR1 is DFQATT and CDR2 SNEGSKA (reference sequence). CDR3 length equals 14 residues. Trimming left V 1 base short and J 8 bases short, with 12 bases between.